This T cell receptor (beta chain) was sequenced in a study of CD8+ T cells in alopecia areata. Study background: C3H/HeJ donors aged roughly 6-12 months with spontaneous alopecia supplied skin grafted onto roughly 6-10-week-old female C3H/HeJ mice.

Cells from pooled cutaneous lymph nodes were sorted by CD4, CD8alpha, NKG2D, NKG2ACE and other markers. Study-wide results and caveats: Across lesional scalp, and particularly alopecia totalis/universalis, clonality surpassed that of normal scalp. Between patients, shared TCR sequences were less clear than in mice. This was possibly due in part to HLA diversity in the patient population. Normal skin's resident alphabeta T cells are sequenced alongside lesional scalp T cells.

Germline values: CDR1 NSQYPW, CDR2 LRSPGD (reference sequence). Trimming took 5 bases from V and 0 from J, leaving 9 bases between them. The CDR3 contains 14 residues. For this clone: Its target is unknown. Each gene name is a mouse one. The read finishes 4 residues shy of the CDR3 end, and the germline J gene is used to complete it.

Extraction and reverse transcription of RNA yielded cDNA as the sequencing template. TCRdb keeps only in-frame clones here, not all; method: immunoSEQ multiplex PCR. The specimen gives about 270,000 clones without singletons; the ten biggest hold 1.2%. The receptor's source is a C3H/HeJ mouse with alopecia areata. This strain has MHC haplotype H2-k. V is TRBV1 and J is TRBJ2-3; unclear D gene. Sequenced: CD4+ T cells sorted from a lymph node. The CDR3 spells CTCSTTTSAETLYF. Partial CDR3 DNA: TGCACCTGCAGTACGACAACTAGTGCAGAA.